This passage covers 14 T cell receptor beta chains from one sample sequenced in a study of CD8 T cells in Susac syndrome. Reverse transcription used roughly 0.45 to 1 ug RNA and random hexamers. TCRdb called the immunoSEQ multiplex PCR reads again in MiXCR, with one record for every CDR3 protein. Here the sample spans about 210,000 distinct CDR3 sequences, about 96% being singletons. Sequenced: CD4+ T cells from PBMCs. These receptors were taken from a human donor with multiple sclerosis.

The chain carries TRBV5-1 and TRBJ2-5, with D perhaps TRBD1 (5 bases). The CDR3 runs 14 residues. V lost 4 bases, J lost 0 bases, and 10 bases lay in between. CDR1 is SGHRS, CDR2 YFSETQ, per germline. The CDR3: CASSQRQYQETQYF. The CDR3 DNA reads TGCGCCAGCAGCCAGAGACAGTACCAAGAGACCCAGTACTTC. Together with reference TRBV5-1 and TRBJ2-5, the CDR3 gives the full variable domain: KAGVTQTPRYLIKTRGQQVTLSCSPISGHRSVSWYQQTPGQGLQFLFEYFSETQRNKGNFPGRFSGRQFSNSRSEMNVSTLELGDSALYLCASSQRQYQETQYFGPGTRLLVL.

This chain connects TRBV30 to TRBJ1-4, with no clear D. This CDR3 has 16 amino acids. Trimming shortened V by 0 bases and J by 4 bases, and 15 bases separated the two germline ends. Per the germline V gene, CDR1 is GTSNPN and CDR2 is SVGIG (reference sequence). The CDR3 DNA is TGTGCCTGGAGTGTACCGTGGGCACCCCTTAATGAAAAACTGTTTTTT. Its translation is CAWSVPWAPLNEKLFF.

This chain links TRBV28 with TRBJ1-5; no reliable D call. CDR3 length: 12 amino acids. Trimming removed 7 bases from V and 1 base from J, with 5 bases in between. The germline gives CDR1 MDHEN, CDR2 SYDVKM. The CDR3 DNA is TGTGCCAGCAATAGGAGCAATCAGCCCCAGCATTTT. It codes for CASNRSNQPQHF.

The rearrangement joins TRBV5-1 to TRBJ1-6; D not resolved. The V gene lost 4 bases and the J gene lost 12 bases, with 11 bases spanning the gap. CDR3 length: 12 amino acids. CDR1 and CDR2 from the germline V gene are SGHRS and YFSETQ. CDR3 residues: CASSPLHGPLHF. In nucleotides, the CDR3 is TGCGCCAGCAGCCCATTACACGGACCCCTCCACTTT.

CDR3 amino acids: CSVEDSWTGELFF. CDR3 DNA: TGCAGCGTTGAGGACAGTTGGACCGGGGAGCTGTTTTTT. This sequence joins TRBV29-1 and TRBJ2-2, with D possibly being TRBD1 (6 bases). From germline, CDR1 is SQVTM and CDR2 ANQGSEA. V shed 3 bases and J shed 5 bases, with 10 bases lying between them. The CDR3 contains 13 residues.

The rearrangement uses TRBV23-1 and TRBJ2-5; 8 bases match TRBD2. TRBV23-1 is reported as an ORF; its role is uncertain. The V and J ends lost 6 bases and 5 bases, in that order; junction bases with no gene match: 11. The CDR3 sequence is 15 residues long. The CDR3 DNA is TGCGCCAGCAGCAGCGGGGGTTACGTGGTGGAGACCCAGTACTTC. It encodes CASSSGGYVVETQYF.

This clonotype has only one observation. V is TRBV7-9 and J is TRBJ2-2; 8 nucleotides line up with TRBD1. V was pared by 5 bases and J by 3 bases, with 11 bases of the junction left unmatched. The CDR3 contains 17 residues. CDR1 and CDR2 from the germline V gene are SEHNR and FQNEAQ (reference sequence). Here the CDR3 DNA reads TGTGCCAGCAGCCCTTTCGGACAGGGTGGTTACACCGGGGAGCTGTTTTTT. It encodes CASSPFGQGGYTGELFF.

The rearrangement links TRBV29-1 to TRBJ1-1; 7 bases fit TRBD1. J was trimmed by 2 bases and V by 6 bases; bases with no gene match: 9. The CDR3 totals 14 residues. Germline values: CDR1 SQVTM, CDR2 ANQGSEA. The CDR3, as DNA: TGCAGCGTAGACAGGGCCGGGGGCAACACTGAAGCTTTCTTT. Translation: CSVDRAGGNTEAFF.

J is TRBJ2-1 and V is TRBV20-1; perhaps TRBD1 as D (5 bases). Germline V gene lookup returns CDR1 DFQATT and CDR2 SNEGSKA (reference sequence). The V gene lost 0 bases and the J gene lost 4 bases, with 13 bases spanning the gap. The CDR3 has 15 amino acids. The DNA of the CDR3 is TGCAGTGCTAGAGAAAGGCAGGGTGCTTACAATGAGCAGTTCTTC. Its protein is CSARERQGAYNEQFF.

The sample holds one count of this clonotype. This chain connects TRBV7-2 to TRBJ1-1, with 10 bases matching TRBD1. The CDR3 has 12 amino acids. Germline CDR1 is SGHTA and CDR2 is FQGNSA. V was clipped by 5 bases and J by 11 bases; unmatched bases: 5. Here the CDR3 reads CASSKGQGMAFF. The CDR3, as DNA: TGTGCCAGCAGCAAGGGACAGGGGATGGCTTTCTTT.

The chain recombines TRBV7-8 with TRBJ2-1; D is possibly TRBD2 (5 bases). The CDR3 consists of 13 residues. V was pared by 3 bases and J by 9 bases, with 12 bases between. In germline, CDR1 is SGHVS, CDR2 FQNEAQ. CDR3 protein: CASSLELGIEQFF. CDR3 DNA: TGTGCCAGCAGCTTGGAACTAGGTATTGAGCAGTTCTTC.

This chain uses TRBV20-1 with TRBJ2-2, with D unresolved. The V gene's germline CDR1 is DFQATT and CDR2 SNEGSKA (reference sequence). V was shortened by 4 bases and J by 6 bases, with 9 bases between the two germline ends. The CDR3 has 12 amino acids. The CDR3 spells CSATRQAGELFF. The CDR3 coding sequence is TGCAGTGCTACCCGCCAGGCCGGGGAGCTGTTTTTT.

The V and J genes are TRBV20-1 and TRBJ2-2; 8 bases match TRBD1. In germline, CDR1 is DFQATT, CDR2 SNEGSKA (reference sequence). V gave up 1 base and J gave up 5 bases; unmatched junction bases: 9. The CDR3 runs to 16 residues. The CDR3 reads CSARGPGQVRTGELFF. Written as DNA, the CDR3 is TGCAGTGCTAGAGGACCGGGACAGGTCCGAACCGGGGAGCTGTTTTTT.

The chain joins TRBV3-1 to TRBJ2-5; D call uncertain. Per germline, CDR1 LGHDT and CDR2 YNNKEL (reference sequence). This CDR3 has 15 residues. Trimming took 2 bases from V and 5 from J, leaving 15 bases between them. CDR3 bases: TGTGCCAGCAGCCAAAATCCCCCCCCCGGGGAGACCCAGTACTTC. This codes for CASSQNPPPGETQYF.